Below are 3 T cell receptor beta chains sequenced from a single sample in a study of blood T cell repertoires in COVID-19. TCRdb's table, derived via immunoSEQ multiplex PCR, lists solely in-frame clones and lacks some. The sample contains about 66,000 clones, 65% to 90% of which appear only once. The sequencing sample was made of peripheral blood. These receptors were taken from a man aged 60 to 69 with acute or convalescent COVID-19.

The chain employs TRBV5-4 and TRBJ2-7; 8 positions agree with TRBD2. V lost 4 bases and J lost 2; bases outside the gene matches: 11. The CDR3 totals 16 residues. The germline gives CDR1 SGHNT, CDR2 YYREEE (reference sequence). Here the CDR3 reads CASSISSGGLPYEQYF. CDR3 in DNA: TGTGCCAGCAGCATCTCATCGGGGGGGCTGCCCTACGAGCAGTACTTC.

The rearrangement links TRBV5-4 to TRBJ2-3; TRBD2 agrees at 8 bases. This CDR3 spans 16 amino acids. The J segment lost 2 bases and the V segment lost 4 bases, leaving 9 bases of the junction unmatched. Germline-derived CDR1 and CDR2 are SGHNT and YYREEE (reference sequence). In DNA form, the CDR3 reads TGTGCCAGCAGCCGGGGGGGTGGCGGGGCCACAGATACGCAGTATTTT. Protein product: CASSRGGGGATDTQYF.

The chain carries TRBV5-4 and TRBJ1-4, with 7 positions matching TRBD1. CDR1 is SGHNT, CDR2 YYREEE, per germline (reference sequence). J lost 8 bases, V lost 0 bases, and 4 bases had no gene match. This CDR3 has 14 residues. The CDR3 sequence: CASSLDRTGEKLFF. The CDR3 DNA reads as TGTGCCAGCAGCTTGGACAGGACAGGCGAAAAACTGTTTTTT.